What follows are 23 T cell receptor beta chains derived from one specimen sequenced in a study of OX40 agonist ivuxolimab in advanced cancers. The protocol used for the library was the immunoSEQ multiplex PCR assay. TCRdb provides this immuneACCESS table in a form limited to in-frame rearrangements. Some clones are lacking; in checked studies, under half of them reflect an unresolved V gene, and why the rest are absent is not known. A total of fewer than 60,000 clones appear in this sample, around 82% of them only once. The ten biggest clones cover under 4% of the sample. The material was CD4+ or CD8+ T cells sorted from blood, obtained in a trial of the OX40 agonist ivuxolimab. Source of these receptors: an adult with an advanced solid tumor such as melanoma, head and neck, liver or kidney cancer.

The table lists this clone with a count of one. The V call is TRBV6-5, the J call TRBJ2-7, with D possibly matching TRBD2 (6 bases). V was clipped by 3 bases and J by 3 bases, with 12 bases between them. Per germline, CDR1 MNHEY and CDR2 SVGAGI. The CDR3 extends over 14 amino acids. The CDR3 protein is CASSYGLAYYEQYF. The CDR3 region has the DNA TGTGCCAGCAGTTATGGTCTAGCGTACTACGAGCAGTACTTC.

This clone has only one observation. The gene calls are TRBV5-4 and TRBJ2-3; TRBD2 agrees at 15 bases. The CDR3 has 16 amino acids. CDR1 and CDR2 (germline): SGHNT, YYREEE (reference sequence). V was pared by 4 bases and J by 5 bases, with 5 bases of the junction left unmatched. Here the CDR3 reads CASSQGLAGGEDTQYF. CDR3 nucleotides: TGTGCCAGCAGCCAAGGACTAGCGGGAGGGGAAGATACGCAGTATTTT.

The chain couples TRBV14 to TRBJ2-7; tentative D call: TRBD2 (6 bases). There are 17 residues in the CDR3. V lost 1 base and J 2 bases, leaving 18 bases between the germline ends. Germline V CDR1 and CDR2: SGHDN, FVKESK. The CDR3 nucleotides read TGTGCCAGCAGCCAAGCCGGGGGTCTCTGGGCCACCTACGAGCAGTACTTC. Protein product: CASSQAGGLWATYEQYF.

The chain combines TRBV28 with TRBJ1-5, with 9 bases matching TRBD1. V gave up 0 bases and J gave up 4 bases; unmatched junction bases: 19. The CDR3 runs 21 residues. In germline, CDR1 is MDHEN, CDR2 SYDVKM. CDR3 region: CASSLWTAVFLTGGRNQPQHF. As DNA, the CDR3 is TGTGCCAGCAGTTTATGGACCGCAGTTTTTTTGACAGGGGGTCGAAATCAGCCCCAGCATTTT. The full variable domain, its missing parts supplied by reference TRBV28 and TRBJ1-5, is DVKVTQSSRYLVKRTGEKVFLECVQDMDHENMFWYRQDPGLGLRLIYFSYDVKMKEKGDIPEGYSVSREKKERFSLILESASTNQTSMYLCASSLWTAVFLTGGRNQPQHFGDGTRLSIL.

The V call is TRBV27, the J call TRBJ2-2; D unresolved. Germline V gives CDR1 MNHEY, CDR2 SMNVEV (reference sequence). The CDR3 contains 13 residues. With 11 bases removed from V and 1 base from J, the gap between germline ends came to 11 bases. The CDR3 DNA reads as TGTGCCGCCGGGCAGCTGAACACCGGGGAGCTGTTTTTT. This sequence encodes CAAGQLNTGELFF.

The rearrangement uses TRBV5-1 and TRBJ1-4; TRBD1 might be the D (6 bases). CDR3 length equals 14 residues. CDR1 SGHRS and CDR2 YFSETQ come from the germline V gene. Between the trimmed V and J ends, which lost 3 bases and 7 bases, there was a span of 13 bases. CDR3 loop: CASSSNRVGEKLFF. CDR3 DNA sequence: TGCGCCAGCAGCTCAAACAGGGTTGGTGAAAAACTGTTTTTT.

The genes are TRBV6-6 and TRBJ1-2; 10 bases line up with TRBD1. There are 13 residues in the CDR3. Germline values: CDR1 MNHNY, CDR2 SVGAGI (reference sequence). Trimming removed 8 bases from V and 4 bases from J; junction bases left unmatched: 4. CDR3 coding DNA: TGTGCCAGCGGACAGGGGGGTCCCTATGGCTACACCTTC. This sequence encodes CASGQGGPYGYTF.

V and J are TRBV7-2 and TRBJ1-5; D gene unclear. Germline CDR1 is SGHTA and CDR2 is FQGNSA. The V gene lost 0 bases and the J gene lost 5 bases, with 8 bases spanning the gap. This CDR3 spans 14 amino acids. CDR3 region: CASSLARRDQPQHF. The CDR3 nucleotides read TGTGCCAGCAGCTTAGCGCGAAGGGATCAGCCCCAGCATTTT.

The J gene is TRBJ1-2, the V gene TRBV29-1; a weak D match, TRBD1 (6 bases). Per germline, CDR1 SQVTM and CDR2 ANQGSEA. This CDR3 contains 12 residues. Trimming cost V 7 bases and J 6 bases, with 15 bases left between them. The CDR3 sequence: CSAGGGSDGYTF. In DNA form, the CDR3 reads TGCAGCGCGGGGGGGGGCTCGGATGGCTACACCTTC. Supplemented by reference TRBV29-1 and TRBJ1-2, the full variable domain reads SAVISQKPSRDICQRGTSLTIQCQVDSQVTMMFWYRQQPGQSLTLIATANQGSEATYESGFVIDKFPISRPNLTFSTLTVSNMSPEDSSIYLCSAGGGSDGYTFGSGTRLTVV.

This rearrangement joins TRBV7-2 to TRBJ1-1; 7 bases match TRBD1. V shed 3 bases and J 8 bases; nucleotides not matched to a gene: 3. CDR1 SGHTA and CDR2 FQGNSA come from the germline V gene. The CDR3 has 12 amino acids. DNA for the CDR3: TGTGCCAGCAGCTTCTGGGACAGAGAAGCTTTCTTT. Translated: CASSFWDREAFF.

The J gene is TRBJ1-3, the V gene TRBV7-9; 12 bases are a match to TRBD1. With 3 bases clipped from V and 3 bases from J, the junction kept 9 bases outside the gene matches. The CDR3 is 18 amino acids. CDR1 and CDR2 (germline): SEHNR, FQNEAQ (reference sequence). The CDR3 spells CASSFLTGTGGSGNTIYF. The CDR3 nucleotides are TGTGCCAGCAGCTTTTTAACCGGGACAGGGGGCAGTGGAAACACCATATATTTT.

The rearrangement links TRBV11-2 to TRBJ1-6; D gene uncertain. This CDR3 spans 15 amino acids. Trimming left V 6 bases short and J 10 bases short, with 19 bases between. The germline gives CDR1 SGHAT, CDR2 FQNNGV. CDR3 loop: CASSLKTSIESPLHF. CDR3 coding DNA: TGTGCCAGCAGTTTAAAAACATCTATCGAGTCACCCCTCCACTTT. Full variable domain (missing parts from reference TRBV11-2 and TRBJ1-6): EAGVAQSPRYKIIEKRQSVAFWCNPISGHATLYWYQQILGQGPKLLIQFQNNGVVDDSQLPKDRFSAERLKGVDSTLKIQPAKLEDSAVYLCASSLKTSIESPLHFGNGTRLTVT.

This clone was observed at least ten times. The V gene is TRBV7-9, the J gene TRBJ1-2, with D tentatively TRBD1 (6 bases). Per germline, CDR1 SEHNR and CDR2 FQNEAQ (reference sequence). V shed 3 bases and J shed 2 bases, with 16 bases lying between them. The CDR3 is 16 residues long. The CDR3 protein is CASSLTQDSLNYGYTF. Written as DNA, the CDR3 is TGTGCCAGCAGCTTGACCCAGGACAGCCTAAACTATGGCTACACCTTC.

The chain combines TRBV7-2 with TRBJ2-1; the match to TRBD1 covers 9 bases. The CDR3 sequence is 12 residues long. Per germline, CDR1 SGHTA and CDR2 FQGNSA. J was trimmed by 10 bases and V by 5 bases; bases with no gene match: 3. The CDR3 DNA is TGTGCCAGCAGCATCGGACAGGGGGAGCAGTTCTTC. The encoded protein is CASSIGQGEQFF.

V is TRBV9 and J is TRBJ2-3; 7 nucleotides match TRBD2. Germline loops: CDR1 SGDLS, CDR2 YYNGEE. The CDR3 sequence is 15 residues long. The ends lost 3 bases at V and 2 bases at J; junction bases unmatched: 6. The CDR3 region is CASSAPGRTTDTQYF. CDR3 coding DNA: TGTGCCAGCAGCGCCCCCGGGAGGACCACAGATACGCAGTATTTT.

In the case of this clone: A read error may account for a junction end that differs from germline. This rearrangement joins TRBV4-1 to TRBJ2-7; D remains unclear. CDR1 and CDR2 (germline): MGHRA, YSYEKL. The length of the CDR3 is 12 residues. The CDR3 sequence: CASSQAGYEQYF. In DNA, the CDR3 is TGTGCCAGCAGCCAAGCCGGGTACGAGCAGTACTTC.

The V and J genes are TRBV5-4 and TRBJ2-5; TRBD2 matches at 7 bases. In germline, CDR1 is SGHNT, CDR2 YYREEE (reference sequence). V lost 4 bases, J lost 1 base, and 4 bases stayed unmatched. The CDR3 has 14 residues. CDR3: CASSRGGGQETQYF. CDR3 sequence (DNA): TGTGCCAGCAGCCGCGGGGGTGGCCAAGAGACCCAGTACTTC. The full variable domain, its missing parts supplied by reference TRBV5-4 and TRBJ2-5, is ETGVTQSPTHLIKTRGQQVTLRCSSQSGHNTVSWYQQALGQGPQFIFQYYREEENGRGNFPPRFSGLQFPNYSSELNVNALELDDSALYLCASSRGGGQETQYFGPGTRLLVL.

CDR3 in amino acids: CASSSTGDLYGYTF. The CDR3 DNA sequence: TGTGCCAGCAGTTCTACAGGGGACCTCTATGGCTACACCTTC. The J gene is TRBJ1-2, the V gene TRBV28, with 7 bases lining up with TRBD1. J lost 4 bases, V lost 4 bases, and 6 bases had no gene match. This CDR3 is 14 amino acids long. Per the germline V gene, CDR1 is MDHEN and CDR2 is SYDVKM.

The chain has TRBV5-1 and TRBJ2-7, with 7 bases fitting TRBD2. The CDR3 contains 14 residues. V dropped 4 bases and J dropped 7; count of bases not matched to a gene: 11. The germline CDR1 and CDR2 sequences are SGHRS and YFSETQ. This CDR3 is CASSDLSSGGEQYF. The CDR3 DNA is TGCGCCAGCAGCGATCTCTCGTCCGGGGGGGAGCAGTACTTC.

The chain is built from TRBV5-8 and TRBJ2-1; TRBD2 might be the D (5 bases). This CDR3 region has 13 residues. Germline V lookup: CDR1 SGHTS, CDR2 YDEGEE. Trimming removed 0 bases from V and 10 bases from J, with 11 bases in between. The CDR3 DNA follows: TGTGCCAGCAGCTTGGGCCCGGGGTACGAGCAGTTCTTC. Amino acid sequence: CASSLGPGYEQFF.

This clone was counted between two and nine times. The CDR3 protein is CASSTLAGRRGNEQFF. The CDR3 bases are TGTGCCAGCAGTACTCTAGCGGGGCGGCGGGGGAATGAGCAGTTCTTC. J is TRBJ2-1 and V is TRBV27; 9 nucleotides align to TRBD2. This CDR3 has 16 amino acids. V shed 5 bases, J shed 7 bases, and the junction held 12 bases outside the gene matches. Looked up from germline, CDR1 is MNHEY and CDR2 is SMNVEV (reference sequence).

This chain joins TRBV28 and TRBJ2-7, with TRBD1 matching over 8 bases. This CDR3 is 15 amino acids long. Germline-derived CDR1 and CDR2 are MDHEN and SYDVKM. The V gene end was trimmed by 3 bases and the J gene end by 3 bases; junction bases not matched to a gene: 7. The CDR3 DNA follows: TGTGCCAGCAGTTTGGCGGACAGGGACCTCTACGAGCAGTACTTC. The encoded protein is CASSLADRDLYEQYF.

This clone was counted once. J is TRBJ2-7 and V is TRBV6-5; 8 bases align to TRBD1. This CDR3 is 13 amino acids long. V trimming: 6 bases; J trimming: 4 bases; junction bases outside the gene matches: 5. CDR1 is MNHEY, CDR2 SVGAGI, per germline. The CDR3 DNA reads TGTGCCAGCAGCATGGGACAGGAGTACGAGCAGTACTTC. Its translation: CASSMGQEYEQYF.